Shown below are 10 T cell receptor beta chains from a single sample sequenced in a study of shared T cell receptors in the human thymus. Using immunoSEQ multiplex PCR, the repertoire was profiled, and TCRdb retains in-frame clones only, with some absent. The profile shows 450,000 to 650,000 clones, around 82% of them singletons. These data were also reused for a study on human thymus T cells.

The specimen sequenced was thymocytes. The receptors come from a boy in the first two years of life with a congenital heart defect.

For the CDR3, the DNA is TGTGCCAGCAGGCGTACAGGTCAAGAGGACAGCGAAAATCAGCCCCAGCATTTT. It codes for CASRRTGQEDSENQPQHF. V and J are TRBV27 and TRBJ1-5; D might be TRBD1 (6 bases). The CDR3 contains 18 residues. Germline CDR1 MNHEY, CDR2 SMNVEV (reference sequence). The germline V and J ends were trimmed by 6 bases and 4 bases, with 25 bases remaining between them.

The chain employs TRBV10-2 and TRBJ2-7; the D gene is possibly TRBD2 (5 bases). The germline CDR1 and CDR2 sequences are WSHSY and SAAADI. The CDR3 is 15 residues long. The germline V and J ends were trimmed by 7 bases and 6 bases, with 22 bases remaining between them. For the CDR3, the DNA is TGCGCCAGCATGGTCCCGGGCTGGCGGGCCTCCGAGCAGTACTTC. Encoded protein: CASMVPGWRASEQYF.

This clone occurred a few times. This chain uses TRBV9 with TRBJ2-3; 9 positions agree with TRBD1. This CDR3 comprises 16 residues. Germline loops: CDR1 SGDLS, CDR2 YYNGEE. V was pared by 4 bases and J by 0 bases, with 6 bases of the junction left unmatched. The DNA for the CDR3 is TGTGCCAGCAGCCCCCGGACAGGGGATAGCACAGATACGCAGTATTTT. It codes for CASSPRTGDSTDTQYF.

This chain uses TRBV4-3 with TRBJ2-1; TRBD2 matches 11 bases. V shed 1 base, J shed 1 base, and the junction held 9 bases outside the gene matches. CDR3 length equals 19 residues. Germline lookup yields CDR1 LGHNA and CDR2 YSLEER. The CDR3 here is CASSQGGTSGSQSYNEQFF. The CDR3 DNA reads TGCGCCAGCAGCCAAGGGGGCACTAGCGGGAGTCAATCCTACAATGAGCAGTTCTTC.

The chain combines TRBV29-1 with TRBJ2-1; D unclear. The CDR3 consists of 12 residues. Trimming cost V 4 bases and J 3 bases, with 7 bases left between them. Looked up from germline, CDR1 is SQVTM and CDR2 is ANQGSEA. This CDR3 reads CSVAVDYNEQFF. For the CDR3, the DNA is TGCAGCGTTGCGGTAGACTACAATGAGCAGTTCTTC.

This chain connects TRBV28 to TRBJ2-3; 7 nucleotides line up with TRBD2. J lost 2 bases, V lost 6 bases, and 11 bases had no gene match. The length of the CDR3 is 16 residues. The germline V gene encodes CDR1 MDHEN and CDR2 SYDVKM. In DNA, the CDR3 is TGTGCCAGCAGATCAGAGAAGCGGGACTCCACAGATACGCAGTATTTT. It is translated as CASRSEKRDSTDTQYF.

This clone showed up just a few times. The chain joins TRBV10-3 to TRBJ1-4; D may be TRBD1 (6 bases). There are 13 residues in the CDR3. V was shortened by 4 bases and J by 7 bases, with 10 bases between the two germline ends. Germline CDR1 reads ENHRY; CDR2 reads SYGVKD. DNA of the CDR3: TGTGCCATCAGTGGGGGGACACTTGAAAAACTGTTTTTT. This codes for CAISGGTLEKLFF.

The V gene is TRBV27, the J gene TRBJ2-1; 15 nucleotides align to TRBD2. V dropped 5 bases and J dropped 1; count of bases not matched to a gene: 9. The length of the CDR3 is 19 residues. Germline-derived CDR1 and CDR2 are MNHEY and SMNVEV (reference sequence). In nucleotides, the CDR3 is TGTGCCAGCAGTCCAACAGGGACTAGCGGGAGGTGTTCCTACAATGAGCAGTTCTTC. Protein: CASSPTGTSGRCSYNEQFF.

This clone turned up a few times. The rearrangement joins TRBV2 to TRBJ1-2; no firm D call. CDR1 and CDR2 (germline): SNHLY, FYNNEI. Trimming left V 5 bases short and J 5 bases short, with 12 bases between. The CDR3 has 13 residues. The CDR3 reads CASSKMRWYGYTF. The CDR3 bases are TGTGCCAGCAGTAAGATGAGGTGGTATGGCTACACCTTC.

V gene TRBV25-1 combines with J gene TRBJ2-1; D perhaps matches TRBD2 (5 bases). This CDR3 spans 18 amino acids. The V end lost 0 bases, the J end lost 3 bases, and 18 bases lay between the germline ends. CDR1 and CDR2 (germline): MGHDK, SYGVNS. DNA for the CDR3: TGTGCCAGCAGTGAATACTCGACCAAAGCGGAGCGCTACAATGAGCAGTTCTTC. Its protein is CASSEYSTKAERYNEQFF.